Following are 16 T cell receptor beta chains from one sample sequenced in a study of persistence of HIV-infected CD4 T cells. The antigens for these receptors are not known. The immunoSEQ assay was version 4, run in survey mode. Profiling relied on immunoSEQ multiplex PCR, and the TCRdb table lists in-frame clones only, not all of them. The sample yields 35,000 to 45,000 clones, roughly 86% seen once. Anti-CD3/anti-CD28 beads served as a nonspecific positive control stimulus. CD4+ T cells upregulating both CD40 ligand and CD69 were sorted as responding cells. The source material was CD4+ T cells sorted from PBMCs after roughly 18-hour stimulation, sampled from a patient who received antiretroviral therapy. The receptor set was obtained from an adult man with HIV who was CMV-seropositive.

J is TRBJ1-1 and V is TRBV5-1; maybe TRBD1 (6 bases). This CDR3 spans 13 amino acids. Germline CDR1 is SGHRS and CDR2 is YFSETQ. V was pared by 5 bases and J by 11 bases, with 19 bases between. CDR3 protein: CASSSYGGGRAFF. The DNA for the CDR3 is TGCGCCAGCAGTTCGTATGGGGGGGGCCGGGCTTTCTTT. The entire variable domain, with the rest obtained from reference TRBV5-1 and TRBJ1-1, is as follows: KAGVTQTPRYLIKTRGQQVTLSCSPISGHRSVSWYQQTPGQGLQFLFEYFSETQRNKGNFPGRFSGRQFSNSRSEMNVSTLELGDSALYLCASSSYGGGRAFFGQGTRLTVV.

A few counts support this clone. DNA for the CDR3: TGCGCCAGCAGCCAGTTACAGGGGTCCTATCAGCCCCAGCATTTT. It translates to CASSQLQGSYQPQHF. The genes are TRBV4-1 and TRBJ1-5; 7 nucleotides align to TRBD1. Germline V gene data show CDR1 as MGHRA and CDR2 as YSYEKL. The V gene end was trimmed by 3 bases and the J gene end by 5 bases; junction bases not matched to a gene: 7. This CDR3 spans 15 amino acids.

The chain links TRBV11-2 to TRBJ1-4, with 8 bases aligning to TRBD1. This CDR3 comprises 14 residues. V was clipped by 5 bases and J by 12 bases; unmatched bases: 11. Germline CDR1 and CDR2: SGHAT and FQNNGV. CDR3 nucleotides: TGTGCCAGCAGCCAGAGAGACAGGGGTGTAGAACTGTTTTTT. Amino acids: CASSQRDRGVELFF.

The chain links TRBV12-3 or TRBV12-4 to TRBJ2-7; no firm D call. V gave up 2 bases and J gave up 4 bases, with 9 bases separating them. There are 13 residues in the CDR3. For the CDR3, the DNA is TGTGCCAGCAGTTTATCGGGTCGGTACGAGCAGTACTTC. It encodes CASSLSGRYEQYF.

The rearrangement joins TRBV3-1 (or the pseudogene TRBV3-2) to TRBJ2-2, with D possibly TRBD1 on 6 matching bases. Germline CDR1 is LGHDT and CDR2 is YNNKEL (reference sequence). Trimming stripped 1 base from V and 0 bases from J, with 9 bases between. The CDR3 loop spans 16 amino acids. Here the CDR3 DNA reads TGTGCCAGCAGCCAAGGGGCAGGGGCGAACACCGGGGAGCTGTTTTTT. It codes for CASSQGAGANTGELFF.

The CDR3 spells CSVEDQVVVNGYTF. CDR3 bases: TGCAGCGTTGAAGATCAGGTGGTCGTAAATGGCTACACCTTC. The chain links TRBV29-1 to TRBJ1-2; D is unclear. The V gene's germline CDR1 is SQVTM and CDR2 ANQGSEA. This CDR3 is built from 14 residues. Trimming cost V 0 bases and J 6 bases, with 14 bases left between them.

J is TRBJ1-2 and V is TRBV6-5; a possible D gene is TRBD1 (5 bases). Germline V gene lookup returns CDR1 MNHEY and CDR2 SVGAGI. V lost 6 bases and J lost 8, with 22 bases in between. The CDR3 consists of 15 residues. This CDR3 is CASRQSGSGTQGYTF. The CDR3 coding sequence is TGTGCCAGCAGGCAATCCGGCTCAGGGACGCAAGGCTACACCTTC.

V and J are TRBV6-5 and TRBJ1-1, with no clear D. The CDR3 is 13 residues long. V was shortened by 7 bases and J by 0 bases, with 9 bases between the two germline ends. Germline V gene data show CDR1 as MNHEY and CDR2 as SVGAGI. The CDR3 spells CASTPTLNTEAFF. The CDR3 DNA is TGTGCCAGCACACCGACACTGAACACTGAAGCTTTCTTT.

The chain couples TRBV19 to TRBJ2-7; 11 positions match TRBD1. V shed 6 bases and J 2 bases; nucleotides not matched to a gene: 6. The CDR3 is 15 residues long. From germline, CDR1 is LNHDA and CDR2 SQIVND (reference sequence). The CDR3 region is CASSPRDRGTYEQYF. DNA of the CDR3: TGTGCCAGTAGCCCAAGGGACAGGGGGACCTACGAGCAGTACTTC.

This clone was detected only once. The CDR3 nucleotides read TGTGCCAGCAGTCCTACCGGTGGCGGGGAGCTGTTTTTT. Its translation: CASSPTGGGELFF. The chain links TRBV27 to TRBJ2-2, with D unclear. V was shortened by 5 bases and J by 7 bases, with 11 bases between the two germline ends. The CDR3 contains 13 residues. CDR1 is MNHEY, CDR2 SMNVEV, per germline (reference sequence).

The rearrangement uses TRBV30 and TRBJ1-4; D is undetermined. The CDR3 consists of 11 residues. Between the trimmed V and J ends, which lost 2 bases and 7 bases, there was a span of 5 bases. Germline V lookup: CDR1 GTSNPN, CDR2 SVGIG (reference sequence). The CDR3: CAWSSLEKLFF. CDR3 in DNA: TGTGCCTGGAGTTCCCTTGAAAAACTGTTTTTT.

The chain couples TRBV10-3 to TRBJ1-5, with 10 bases that match TRBD1. CDR1 is ENHRY and CDR2 is SYGVKD in the germline V gene. V gave up 6 bases and J gave up 0 bases; unmatched junction bases: 8. The CDR3 runs 17 residues. This CDR3 is CAIREGTGENSNQPQHF. The CDR3 DNA reads as TGTGCCATCAGGGAGGGGACAGGGGAAAATAGCAATCAGCCCCAGCATTTT.

The J gene is TRBJ2-2, the V gene TRBV2; D might be TRBD2 (5 bases). Trimming removed 6 bases at V and 5 bases at J, with 19 bases between. The length of the CDR3 is 16 residues. Germline assignment: CDR1 SNHLY and CDR2 FYNNEI. Here the CDR3 reads CASRLGSFVGTGELFF. For the CDR3, the DNA is TGTGCCAGCAGGTTGGGGAGTTTTGTGGGGACCGGGGAGCTGTTTTTT.

This chain joins TRBV5-5 and TRBJ1-6, with D perhaps TRBD1 (6 bases). Germline V CDR1 and CDR2: SGHKS, YYEKEE (reference sequence). This CDR3 region has 18 residues. V shed 2 bases and J shed 0 bases, with 15 bases lying between them. DNA for the CDR3: TGTGCCAGCAGCTTCCGGGCCTTAGGGGGCTCCTATAATTCACCCCTCCACTTT. It encodes CASSFRALGGSYNSPLHF.

The J gene is TRBJ2-3, the V gene TRBV24-1; TRBD1 agrees at 10 bases. Per germline, CDR1 KGHDR and CDR2 SFDVKD. V trimming: 4 bases; J trimming: 4 bases; junction bases outside the gene matches: 4. The CDR3 totals 15 residues. CDR3 in DNA: TGTGCCACCAGTGACCCAGGGACAGGGGCAGATACGCAGTATTTT. It specifies CATSDPGTGADTQYF.

This clone was picked up a small number of times. The gene calls are TRBV6-5 and TRBJ1-3, with no clear D. There are 14 residues in the CDR3. V was pared by 10 bases and J by 2 bases, with 15 bases between. Germline CDR1 and CDR2: MNHEY and SVGAGI. The CDR3: CATCRFSTGNTIYF. The CDR3, as DNA: TGTGCCACCTGTAGATTCTCCACTGGAAACACCATATATTTT.